These 27 T cell receptor beta chains share one sample of origin, sequenced in a study of lymphopenia after photon versus proton radiotherapy. Using immunoSEQ multiplex PCR, the repertoire was profiled, and TCRdb retains in-frame clones only, with some absent. The sample has roughly 5,200 clones, more than 70% seen once. Sequences were derived from peripheral blood, sampled from a patient treated with photon-based radiotherapy. The receptors originated from a man younger than 40 with gastric cancer.

The chain carries TRBV19 and TRBJ2-1, with D perhaps matching TRBD2 (6 bases). V gave up 6 bases and J gave up 5 bases, with 11 bases separating them. CDR3 length: 13 residues. Germline V CDR1 and CDR2: LNHDA, SQIVND (reference sequence). For the CDR3, the DNA is TGTGCCAGTAGCCACCGCGGGGACAATGAGCAGTTCTTC. Protein: CASSHRGDNEQFF.

The gene calls are TRBV21-1 and TRBJ2-7; TRBD2, the table's D call, was not compared with the DNA. TRBV21-1 is a recognized pseudogene. The CDR3 sequence is 16 residues long. CDR3 region: CASSPPLAGERYEQYF. The CDR3 DNA sequence: TGTGCCAGCAGCCCCCCACTAGCGGGAGAACGATACGAGCAGTACTTC.

The V gene is TRBV9, the J gene TRBJ2-7, with 9 bases aligning to TRBD2. V shed 4 bases, J shed 2 bases, and the junction held 4 bases outside the gene matches. The germline gives CDR1 SGDLS, CDR2 YYNGEE. The CDR3 covers 14 residues. The CDR3 loop is CASSLAGFPYEQYF. CDR3 in DNA: TGTGCCAGCAGCCTAGCGGGGTTTCCCTACGAGCAGTACTTC.

The genes are TRBV6-5 and TRBJ1-1; D is ambiguous. The CDR3 runs to 13 residues. CDR1 MNHEY and CDR2 SVGAGI come from the germline V gene. The ends were cut back, 6 bases at V and 1 base at J, with 9 bases in the middle. The CDR3 loop is CASSDGQNTEAFF. The CDR3 bases are TGTGCCAGCAGCGACGGGCAGAACACTGAAGCTTTCTTT.

This clone appeared a few times. The chain recombines TRBV7-2 with TRBJ1-6; D not certain. The CDR3 contains 15 residues. The germline gives CDR1 SGHTA, CDR2 FQGNSA. V was cut by 1 base and J by 8 bases, with 12 bases left in between. CDR3 amino acids: CASSLGRPRDSPLHF. CDR3 in DNA: TGTGCCAGCAGCTTAGGTCGGCCGAGGGATTCACCCCTCCACTTT.

This chain joins TRBV5-1 and TRBJ1-1, with D perhaps matching TRBD1 (5 bases). V was shortened by 3 bases and J by 3 bases, with 15 bases between the two germline ends. Per the germline V gene, CDR1 is SGHRS and CDR2 is YFSETQ. This CDR3 spans 15 amino acids. The CDR3 DNA follows: TGCGCCAGCAGCTCCACCGGGACCCAGGACACTGAAGCTTTCTTT. Its protein is CASSSTGTQDTEAFF. The full variable domain, rest sourced from reference TRBV5-1 and TRBJ1-1, is KAGVTQTPRYLIKTRGQQVTLSCSPISGHRSVSWYQQTPGQGLQFLFEYFSETQRNKGNFPGRFSGRQFSNSRSEMNVSTLELGDSALYLCASSSTGTQDTEAFFGQGTRLTVV.

V and J are TRBV7-9 and TRBJ2-7; 10 positions agree with TRBD2. The V gene's germline CDR1 is SEHNR and CDR2 FQNEAQ (reference sequence). The CDR3 runs to 16 residues. J lost 2 bases, V lost 2 bases, and 6 bases had no gene match. The CDR3 bases are TGTGCCAGCAGCTTAACTACTAGCGGGACCGCCTACGAGCAGTACTTC. Its protein is CASSLTTSGTAYEQYF.

The genes are TRBV10-1 and TRBJ2-1; TRBD2 matches at 11 bases. The CDR3 length is 13 residues. V shed 4 bases and J 7 bases; nucleotides not matched to a gene: 0. In germline, CDR1 is WNHNN, CDR2 SYGVQD (reference sequence). The CDR3 here is CASSASGGNEQFF. The DNA for the CDR3 is TGCGCCAGCAGTGCTAGCGGGGGGAATGAGCAGTTCTTC.

This sequence joins TRBV11-3 and TRBJ2-5; D might be TRBD1 or TRBD2, each matching 5 bases. CDR1 SGHNT and CDR2 YENEEA come from the germline V gene. V was trimmed by 3 bases and J by 5 bases, leaving 16 bases between them. The CDR3 is 15 amino acids. The DNA of the CDR3 is TGTGCCAGCAGCTTGGGGCCTGCCGGGGAGGAGACCCAGTACTTC. This translates into CASSLGPAGEETQYF.

V gene TRBV7-9 combines with J gene TRBJ1-2; D is ambiguous. Germline V gives CDR1 SEHNR, CDR2 FQNEAQ (reference sequence). This CDR3 spans 15 amino acids. V was clipped by 0 bases and J by 4 bases, with 12 bases between them. The chain's CDR3 is CASSLASPAIYGYTF. The DNA for the CDR3 is TGTGCCAGCAGCTTAGCATCCCCCGCGATCTATGGCTACACCTTC.

The V call is TRBV5-1, the J call TRBJ2-7, with 9 bases identical to TRBD1. V was clipped by 0 bases and J by 5 bases; unmatched bases: 9. In germline, CDR1 is SGHRS, CDR2 YFSETQ. The CDR3 runs 16 residues. The DNA for the CDR3 is TGCGCCAGCAGCTTGGTGCCACTAACAGGGGGCAACGAGCAGTACTTC. Protein: CASSLVPLTGGNEQYF.

V and J are TRBV7-3 and TRBJ1-1; 12 bases line up with TRBD1. Losses at the gene ends were 4 bases for V and 1 base for J; bases not matched to a gene: 10. The CDR3 runs to 18 residues. The germline V gene has CDR1 SGHTA and CDR2 FQGTGA. The CDR3 protein is CASSSNVPGQGANTEAFF. The CDR3 coding sequence is TGTGCCAGCAGCTCAAACGTCCCGGGACAGGGGGCGAACACTGAAGCTTTCTTT.

This chain connects TRBV10-3 to TRBJ2-7; D remains ambiguous. CDR3 length: 13 residues. CDR1 and CDR2 (germline): ENHRY, SYGVKD. The ends were cut back, 3 bases at V and 4 bases at J, with 10 bases in the middle. The chain's CDR3 is CAISDRERYEQYF. The CDR3, as DNA: TGTGCCATCAGTGACCGAGAAAGGTACGAGCAGTACTTC.

CDR3 coding DNA: TGTGCCAGTAGTTCGACAGGGAATAGCAATCAGCCCCAGCATTTT. The encoded protein is CASSSTGNSNQPQHF. The chain carries TRBV19 and TRBJ1-5; TRBD1 matches at 7 bases. The length of the CDR3 is 15 residues. Germline CDR1 LNHDA, CDR2 SQIVND (reference sequence). Trimming at V came to 5 bases and at J to 0 bases, leaving 4 bases not matched to a gene.

V and J are TRBV5-6 and TRBJ2-5; tentative D call: TRBD2 (6 bases). The CDR3 is made up of 15 amino acids. V dropped 4 bases and J dropped 2 bases, with 15 bases sitting between them. Germline lookup yields CDR1 SGHDT and CDR2 YYEEEE. The CDR3 spells CASSRKPGTQETQYF. CDR3 DNA sequence: TGTGCCAGCAGCCGTAAACCCGGGACTCAAGAGACCCAGTACTTC.

The chain combines TRBV7-8 with TRBJ2-7; the D call may be TRBD1 or TRBD2 (5 bases each). Germline values: CDR1 SGHVS, CDR2 FQNEAQ. The CDR3 length is 14 residues. The V end lost 5 bases, the J end lost 4 bases, and 15 bases lay between the germline ends. Written as DNA, the CDR3 is TGTGCCAGCAGCCACCGGGACCGCGAGTACGAGCAGTACTTC. It codes for CASSHRDREYEQYF.

This clone has only a few counts. V gene TRBV5-1 combines with J gene TRBJ1-3; D may be TRBD1 (6 bases). Trimming stripped 4 bases from V and 2 bases from J, with 13 bases between. The CDR3 runs to 15 residues. The V gene's germline CDR1 is SGHRS and CDR2 YFSETQ. The CDR3 DNA reads as TGCGCCAGCAGCGGGGGCGCAGGGACTGGAAACACCATATATTTT. Amino acid sequence: CASSGGAGTGNTIYF.

The rearrangement joins TRBV5-1 to TRBJ2-7; 9 positions agree with TRBD1. The CDR3 length is 14 residues. Germline V gene sequence: CDR1 SGHRS, CDR2 YFSETQ. V lost 0 bases to trimming and J lost 3 bases; unmatched junction nucleotides: 1. The CDR3 here is CASSLGDRVYEQYF. The DNA of the CDR3 is TGCGCCAGCAGCTTGGGGGACAGGGTCTACGAGCAGTACTTC. The full variable domain, in which reference TRBV5-1 and TRBJ2-7 provide the parts outside the CDR3, is KAGVTQTPRYLIKTRGQQVTLSCSPISGHRSVSWYQQTPGQGLQFLFEYFSETQRNKGNFPGRFSGRQFSNSRSEMNVSTLELGDSALYLCASSLGDRVYEQYFGPGTRLTVT.

V and J are TRBV14 and TRBJ2-7; perhaps TRBD1 as D (6 bases). The germline V gene encodes CDR1 SGHDN and CDR2 FVKESK. The V end was cut by 1 base, the J end by 13 bases, with 20 bases between. The CDR3 runs to 14 residues. CDR3 bases: TGTGCCAGCAGCCAAGTTCAATCCGGGACACGGAAATACTTC. Translation: CASSQVQSGTRKYF.

The CDR3 DNA is TGTGCCAGTAGTATGTGGGCTAGCAACAACTACGAGCAGTACTTC. It encodes CASSMWASNNYEQYF. This sequence joins TRBV19 and TRBJ2-7, with a tentative D call TRBD2 (5 bases). CDR1 LNHDA and CDR2 SQIVND come from the germline V gene (reference sequence). This CDR3 is built from 15 residues. Trimming left V 3 bases short and J 3 bases short, with 15 bases between. The whole variable domain, remainder taken from reference TRBV19 and TRBJ2-7, is DGGITQSPKYLFRKEGQNVTLSCEQNLNHDAMYWYRQDPGQGLRLIYYSQIVNDFQKGDIAEGYSVSREKKESFPLTVTSAQKNPTAFYLCASSMWASNNYEQYFGPGTRLTVT.

The chain combines TRBV23-1 with TRBJ1-1; TRBD1 is a possible D gene (5 bases). TRBV23-1 is an ORF, and what it does is uncertain. The CDR3 runs 11 residues. Trimming removed 6 bases at V and 8 bases at J, with 10 bases between. CDR3 loop: CASRTGDEAFF. The DNA for the CDR3 is TGCGCCAGCAGAACAGGAGACGAAGCTTTCTTT.

The rearrangement joins TRBV13 to TRBJ2-1; D possibly corresponds to TRBD2 (6 bases). The germline gives CDR1 PRHDT, CDR2 FYEKMQ (reference sequence). CDR3 size: 17 residues. Trimming took off 5 bases at V and 0 bases at J, with 17 bases between the two ends. The CDR3, as DNA: TGTGCCAGCAGCCCCAGTGATGCGGGGAGCTCCTACAATGAGCAGTTCTTC. This encodes CASSPSDAGSSYNEQFF.

The CDR3 coding sequence is TGTGCCAGCAGCCCCTCGGGCGGCTACAATGAGCAGTTCTTC. It yields the protein CASSPSGGYNEQFF. The chain couples TRBV11-3 to TRBJ2-1; D call uncertain. V shed 5 bases and J shed 3 bases, with 11 bases lying between them. The V gene's germline CDR1 is SGHNT and CDR2 YENEEA. This CDR3 comprises 14 residues.

This chain joins TRBV10-3 and TRBJ1-2, with D possibly TRBD1 on 6 matching bases. This CDR3 has 15 residues. Germline CDR1 reads ENHRY; CDR2 reads SYGVKD. The ends were cut back, 3 bases at V and 4 bases at J, with 15 bases in the middle. This CDR3 reads CAISDSGRGGYGYTF. The CDR3 DNA follows: TGTGCCATCAGTGATTCGGGCAGGGGAGGCTATGGCTACACCTTC.

The V gene is TRBV28, the J gene TRBJ1-5; no clear D. Per germline, CDR1 MDHEN and CDR2 SYDVKM. This CDR3 is built from 12 residues. The ends were cut back, 7 bases at V and 9 bases at J, with 13 bases in the middle. The CDR3 sequence is CASTLIEGPQHF. The DNA of the CDR3 is TGTGCCAGCACCCTAATTGAGGGGCCCCAGCATTTT.

The chain combines TRBV4-1 with TRBJ2-1, with no clear D. Germline-derived CDR1 and CDR2 are MGHRA and YSYEKL. CDR3 length: 16 amino acids. V gave up 4 bases and J gave up 5 bases, with 18 bases separating them. CDR3 loop: CASSPRGSHRNNEQFF. The CDR3 DNA follows: TGCGCCAGCAGCCCGCGCGGCAGCCACCGTAACAATGAGCAGTTCTTC.

The chain is built from TRBV6-1 and TRBJ2-2; weak D call: TRBD1 (5 bases). Between the trimmed V and J ends, which lost 5 bases and 2 bases, there was a span of 9 bases. This CDR3 contains 14 residues. Germline CDR1 MNHNS, CDR2 SASEGT. The CDR3 DNA sequence: TGTGCCAGCAGTTCGACAGCTAACACCGGGGAGCTGTTTTTT. Encoded protein: CASSSTANTGELFF.